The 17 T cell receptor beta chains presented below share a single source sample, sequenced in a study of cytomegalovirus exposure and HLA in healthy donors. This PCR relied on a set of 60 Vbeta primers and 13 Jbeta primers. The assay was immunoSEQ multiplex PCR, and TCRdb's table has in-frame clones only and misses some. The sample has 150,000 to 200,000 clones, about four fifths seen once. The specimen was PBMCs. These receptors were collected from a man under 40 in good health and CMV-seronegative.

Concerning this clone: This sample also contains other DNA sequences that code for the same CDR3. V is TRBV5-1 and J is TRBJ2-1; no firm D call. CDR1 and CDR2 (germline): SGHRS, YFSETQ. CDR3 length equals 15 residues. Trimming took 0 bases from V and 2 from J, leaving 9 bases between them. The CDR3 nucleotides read TGCGCCAGCAGCTTGGGTGACACGACCTACAATGAGCAGTTCTTC. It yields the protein CASSLGDTTYNEQFF. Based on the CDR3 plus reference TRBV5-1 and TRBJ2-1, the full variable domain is KAGVTQTPRYLIKTRGQQVTLSCSPISGHRSVSWYQQTPGQGLQFLFEYFSETQRNKGNFPGRFSGRQFSNSRSEMNVSTLELGDSALYLCASSLGDTTYNEQFFGPGTRLTVL.

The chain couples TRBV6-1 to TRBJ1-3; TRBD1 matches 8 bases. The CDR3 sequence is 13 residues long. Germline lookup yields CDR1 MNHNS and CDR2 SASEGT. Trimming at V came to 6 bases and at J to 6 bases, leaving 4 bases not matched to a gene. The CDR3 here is CASRMTGANTIYF. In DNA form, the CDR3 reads TGTGCCAGCAGAATGACAGGGGCAAACACCATATATTTT.

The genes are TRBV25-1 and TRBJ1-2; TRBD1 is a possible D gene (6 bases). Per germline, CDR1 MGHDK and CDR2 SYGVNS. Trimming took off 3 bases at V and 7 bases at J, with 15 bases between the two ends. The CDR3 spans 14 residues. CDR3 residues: CASSDGGRGGGYTF. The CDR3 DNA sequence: TGTGCCAGCAGTGATGGGGGCAGGGGCGGTGGCTACACCTTC.

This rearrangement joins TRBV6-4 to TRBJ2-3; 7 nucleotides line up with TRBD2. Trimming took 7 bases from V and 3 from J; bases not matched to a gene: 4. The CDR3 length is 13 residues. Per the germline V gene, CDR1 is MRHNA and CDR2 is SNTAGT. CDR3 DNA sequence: TGTGCCAGCAAGGGAGGGCCGACAGATACGCAGTATTTT. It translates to CASKGGPTDTQYF.

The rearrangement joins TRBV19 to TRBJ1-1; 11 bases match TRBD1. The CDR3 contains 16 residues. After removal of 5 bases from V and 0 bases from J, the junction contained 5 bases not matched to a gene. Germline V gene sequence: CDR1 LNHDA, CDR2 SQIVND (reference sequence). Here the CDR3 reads CASSLGTGGMNTEAFF. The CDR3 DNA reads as TGTGCCAGTAGTCTGGGGACAGGGGGAATGAACACTGAAGCTTTCTTT.

CDR3 bases: TGTGCCAGCAGCGCCCGGACAGACTATGGCTACACCTTC. Protein sequence: CASSARTDYGYTF. This chain joins TRBV9 and TRBJ1-2, with a weak D call TRBD1 (6 bases). The CDR3 has 13 amino acids. Germline loops: CDR1 SGDLS, CDR2 YYNGEE. The ends were cut back, 3 bases at V and 3 bases at J, with 9 bases in the middle.

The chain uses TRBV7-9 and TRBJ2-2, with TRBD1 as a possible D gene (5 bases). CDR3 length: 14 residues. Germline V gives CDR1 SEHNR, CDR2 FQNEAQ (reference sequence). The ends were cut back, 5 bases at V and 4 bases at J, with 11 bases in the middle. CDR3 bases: TGTGCCAGCAGCCAGGGCGGCGGCACCGGGGAGCTGTTTTTT. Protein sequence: CASSQGGGTGELFF.

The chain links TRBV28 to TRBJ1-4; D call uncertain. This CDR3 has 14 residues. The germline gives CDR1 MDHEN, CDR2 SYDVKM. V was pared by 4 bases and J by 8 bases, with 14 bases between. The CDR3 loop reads CASSSRQAEEKLFF. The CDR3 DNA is TGTGCCAGCAGTTCTAGACAAGCGGAGGAAAAACTGTTTTTT.

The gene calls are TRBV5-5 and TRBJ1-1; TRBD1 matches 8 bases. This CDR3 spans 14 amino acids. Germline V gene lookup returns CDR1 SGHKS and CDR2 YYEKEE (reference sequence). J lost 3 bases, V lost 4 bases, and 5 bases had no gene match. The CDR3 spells CASSPKDRDTEAFF. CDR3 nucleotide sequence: TGTGCCAGCAGCCCGAAGGACAGGGACACTGAAGCTTTCTTT.

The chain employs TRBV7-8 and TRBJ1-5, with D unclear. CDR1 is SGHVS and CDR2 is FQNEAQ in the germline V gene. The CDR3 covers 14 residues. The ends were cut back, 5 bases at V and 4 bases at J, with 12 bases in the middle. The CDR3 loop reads CASSPREWNQPQHF. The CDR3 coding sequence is TGTGCCAGCAGCCCCCGCGAGTGGAATCAGCCCCAGCATTTT.

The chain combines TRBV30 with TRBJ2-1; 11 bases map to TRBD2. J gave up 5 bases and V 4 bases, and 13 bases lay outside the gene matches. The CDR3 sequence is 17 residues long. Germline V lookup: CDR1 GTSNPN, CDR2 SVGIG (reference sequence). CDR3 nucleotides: TGTGCCTGGATCTCGGTAGCGGGAGGGGTCTACAACAATGAGCAGTTCTTC. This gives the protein CAWISVAGGVYNNEQFF.

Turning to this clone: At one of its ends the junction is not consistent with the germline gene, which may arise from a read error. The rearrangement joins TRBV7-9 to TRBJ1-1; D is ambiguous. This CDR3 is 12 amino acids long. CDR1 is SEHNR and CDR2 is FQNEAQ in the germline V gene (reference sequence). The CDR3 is CSSSLGGREAFF. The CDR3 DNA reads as TGTTCCAGCAGCTTAGGCGGGCGTGAAGCTTTCTTT.

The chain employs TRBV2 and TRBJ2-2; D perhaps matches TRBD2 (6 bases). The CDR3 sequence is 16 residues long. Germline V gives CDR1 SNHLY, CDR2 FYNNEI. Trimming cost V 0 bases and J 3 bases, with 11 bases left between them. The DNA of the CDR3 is TGTGCCAGCAGTGAAGCGGCTAGCGCTTACACCGGGGAGCTGTTTTTT. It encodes CASSEAASAYTGELFF.

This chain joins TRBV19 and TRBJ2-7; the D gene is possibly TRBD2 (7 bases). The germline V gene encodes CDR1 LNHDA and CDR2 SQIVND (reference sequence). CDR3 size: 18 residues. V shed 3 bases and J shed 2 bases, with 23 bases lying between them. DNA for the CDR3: TGTGCCAGTAGTATCCATCGTGAGGGGGGGGACGGCACCTACGAGCAGTACTTC. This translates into CASSIHREGGDGTYEQYF.

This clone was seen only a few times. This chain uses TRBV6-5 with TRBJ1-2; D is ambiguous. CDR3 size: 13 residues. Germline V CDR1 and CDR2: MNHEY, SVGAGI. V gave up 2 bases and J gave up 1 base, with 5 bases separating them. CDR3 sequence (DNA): TGTGCCAGCAGTTACGAGGGTAACTATGGCTACACCTTC. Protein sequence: CASSYEGNYGYTF.

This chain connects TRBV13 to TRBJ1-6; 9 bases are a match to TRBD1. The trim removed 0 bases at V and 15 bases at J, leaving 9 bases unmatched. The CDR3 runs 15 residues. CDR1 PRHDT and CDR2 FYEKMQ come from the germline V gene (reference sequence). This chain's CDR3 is CASSLGRGQGRILHF. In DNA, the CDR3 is TGTGCCAGCAGCTTAGGCCGGGGACAGGGAAGAATCCTCCACTTT.

The CDR3 DNA reads TGTGCCAGCAGTTCTGGGACTAGCGGCCCGAGCTCCTACAATGAGCAGTTCTTC. Translation gives CASSSGTSGPSSYNEQFF. V usage is TRBV27 and J usage is TRBJ2-1; TRBD2 agrees at 11 bases. Germline V gene sequence: CDR1 MNHEY, CDR2 SMNVEV (reference sequence). With V trimmed by 4 bases and J by 0 bases, 8 bases remained unmatched. The CDR3 extends over 18 amino acids.